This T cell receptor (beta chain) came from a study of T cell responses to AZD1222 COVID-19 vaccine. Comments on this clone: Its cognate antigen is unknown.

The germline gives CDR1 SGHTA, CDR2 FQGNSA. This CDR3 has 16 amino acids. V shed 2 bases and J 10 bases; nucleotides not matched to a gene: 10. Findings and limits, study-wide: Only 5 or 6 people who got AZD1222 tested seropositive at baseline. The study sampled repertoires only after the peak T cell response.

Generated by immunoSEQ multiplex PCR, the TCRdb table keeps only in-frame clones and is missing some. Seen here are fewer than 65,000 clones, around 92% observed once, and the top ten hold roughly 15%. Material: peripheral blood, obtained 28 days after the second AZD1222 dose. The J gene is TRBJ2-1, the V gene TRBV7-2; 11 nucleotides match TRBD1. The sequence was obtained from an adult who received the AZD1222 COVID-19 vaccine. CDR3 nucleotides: TGTGCCAGCAGCTTATGGGCCGGACAGGGGGCAGAAGAGCAGTTCTTC. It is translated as CASSLWAGQGAEEQFF.